This T cell receptor beta chain was identified during a study of monozygotic twins with cystic fibrosis. Some clones are missing from TCRdb's copy, which holds only in-frame ones; the method was immunoSEQ multiplex PCR. Found here are about 39,000 clones, 75% to 95% of them singletons; the top ten hold around 0.19%. Study-level findings and limits: V usage most resembled the co-twin in 13 of 16 pairs. Age, concordance and disease severity did not associate with shared CDR3 numbers.

The CDR3 is 20 amino acids. V gave up 5 bases and J gave up 0 bases; unmatched junction bases: 12. CDR1 and CDR2 from the germline V gene are KGHSH and LQKENI. Worth noting for this clone: Its antigen is not identified.

The TCR was taken from a boy aged 2 to 10 with cystic fibrosis. The V and J genes are TRBV18 and TRBJ2-1, with TRBD2 matching 14 bases. The specimen sequenced was blood. CDR3 in DNA: TGTGCCAGCTCAGTCCGTCCGGGACTAGCGGGGGAGAGCTCCTACAATGAGCAGTTCTTC. This sequence encodes CASSVRPGLAGESSYNEQFF.